Listed here are 30 T cell receptor beta chains from one sample, sequenced in a study of regulatory T cells in long-lasting Graves disease (dated by TCRdb to the early 2020s). Libraries came from multiplex PCR. TCRdb shows the sequencer as Illumina HiSeq 4000. iRepertoire HTBI primers and Arm-PCR amplification of CDR3 regions were used to construct TCR beta libraries. Clones were called with MiXCR by TCRdb after fastp trimmed the public reads at Q25, and only in-frame beta chains were retained. Rows are unified per CDR3 protein, each entry keeping the most common DNA and genes. Across this sample there are hundreds of thousands of distinct CDR3 sequences, with roughly 16% seen only once. The ten largest clones add up to 18% of the sample. Per the publication, the time point label means: newly diagnosed GD, antithyroid drugs for less than 3 months. RNA was extracted from PBMCs in TRIzol for both TCR sequencing and RNA sequencing.

This sample was also put to use in a study of T cells in Graves' hyperthyroidism and ophthalmopathy.

The sample here was peripheral blood mononuclear cells (PBMCs), taken at new diagnosis, from a patient treated with antithyroid drugs. These receptors were obtained from a woman aged 25-40 years with Graves disease. Donor details come from another sample of the same person, matched by shared clones.

In its sample, this clonotype was seen many times. J is TRBJ2-7 and V is TRBV6-1; 7 bases are a match to TRBD1. Germline V gene data show CDR1 as MNHNS and CDR2 as SASEGT. With 2 bases clipped from V and 3 bases from J, the junction kept 13 bases outside the gene matches. This CDR3 spans 17 amino acids. The CDR3 is CASSERYRGQPNYEQYF. The CDR3 nucleotides are TGTGCCAGCAGTGAACGATACCGGGGACAGCCGAACTACGAGCAGTACTTC.

This clonotype came up a few times. This chain connects TRBV12-3 or TRBV12-4 to TRBJ1-1; tentative D call: TRBD1 (6 bases). Trimming pared 6 bases from V and 4 bases from J, leaving 12 bases between. The CDR3 extends over 13 amino acids. Here the CDR3 reads CASRLMDSTEAFF. The CDR3 nucleotides read TGTGCCAGCAGATTGATGGACAGCACTGAAGCTTTCTTT.

This clonotype was detected only a few times. The V call is TRBV27, the J call TRBJ1-4; unclear D gene. Germline V CDR1 and CDR2: MNHEY, SMNVEV (reference sequence). There are 14 residues in the CDR3. Trimming stripped 8 bases from V and 3 bases from J, with 13 bases between. The CDR3, as DNA: TGTGCCAGCGCCTTGAGAGGCCCTAATGAAAAACTGTTTTTT. Amino acid sequence: CASALRGPNEKLFF.

The table lists this clonotype with a few counts. The chain employs TRBV3-1 and TRBJ2-3; 10 bases are shared with TRBD1. V shed 5 bases, J shed 4 bases, and the junction held 6 bases outside the gene matches. CDR1 is LGHDT and CDR2 is YNNKEL in the germline V gene (reference sequence). The CDR3 sequence is 15 residues long. The CDR3 nucleotides read TGTGCCAGCAGCTTGACGACAGGGGGCCCAGATACGCAGTATTTT. Amino acids: CASSLTTGGPDTQYF.

This clonotype occurred a few times. The junction differs from germline at one of its ends, possibly a read error. The chain employs TRBV28 and TRBJ1-4; the match to TRBD1 covers 9 bases. CDR3 length equals 13 residues. Germline V gene lookup returns CDR1 MDHEN and CDR2 SYDVKM. Here the CDR3 DNA reads TGTGCCAGCAGTTTTGAGCGCCGGGACAGGGCACTTTTT. It specifies CASSFERRDRALF.

There are many counts of this clonotype. The chain links TRBV28 to TRBJ2-7; 7 bases are shared with TRBD1. Germline CDR1 reads MDHEN; CDR2 reads SYDVKM. The CDR3 runs 13 residues. Unmatched junction bases numbered 2, after V lost 6 bases and J lost 0 bases. In DNA form, the CDR3 reads TGTGCCAGCAGCCGACAGGGCTCCTACGAGCAGTACTTC. This sequence encodes CASSRQGSYEQYF.

As to this clonotype: A far larger clone is just one base off, so this is likely a read error. This rearrangement joins TRBV7-2 to TRBJ2-7; tentative D call: TRBD2 (5 bases). The CDR3 covers 13 residues. Germline CDR1 is SGHTA and CDR2 is FQGNSA. V gave up 4 bases and J gave up 7 bases, with 14 bases separating them. The CDR3 bases are TGTGCCAGCAGCTGGTCCTCGGGGAATGAGCAGTACTTC. This gives the protein CASSWSSGNEQYF.

About this clonotype itself: Given a much more abundant clone one base away, this may be a read error. The rearrangement uses TRBV6-2 or TRBV6-3 and TRBJ2-1; D is unresolved. The CDR3 spans 14 residues. Germline CDR1 and CDR2: MNHEY and SVGEGT. CDR3 nucleotide sequence: TGTGCCAGCGGTTACCAGAACTCCTACAATGAGCAGTTCTTC. Translated, it gives CASGYQNSYNEQFF.

Many counts were recorded for this clonotype. The chain carries TRBV6-1 and TRBJ2-3; TRBD2 matches at 9 bases. Germline trimming cut 3 bases from V and 4 bases from J; bases unmatched to any gene: 5. The CDR3 is 15 amino acids. Germline-derived CDR1 and CDR2 are MNHNS and SASEGT. The CDR3 sequence: CASSDTAGGPDTQYF. CDR3 DNA sequence: TGTGCCAGCAGTGATACAGCGGGAGGACCAGATACGCAGTATTTT.

The chain joins TRBV7-6 to TRBJ2-1, with D hard to call. Germline V CDR1 and CDR2: SGHVS, FNYEAQ. This CDR3 region has 12 residues. Trimming took off 6 bases at V and 7 bases at J, with 10 bases between the two ends. The CDR3 sequence: CASSSAFNEQFF. CDR3 bases: TGTGCCAGCAGTTCCGCATTTAATGAGCAGTTCTTC.

The chain employs TRBV4-2 and TRBJ2-3, with 11 positions matching TRBD2. After removal of 0 bases from V and 5 bases from J, the junction contained 10 bases not matched to a gene. CDR1 and CDR2 from the germline V gene are LGHNA and YNFKEQ. This CDR3 contains 18 residues. The DNA of the CDR3 is TGTGCCAGCAGCCAAGAGTGGGTAGCGGGAGGGCCCGGAGATACGCAGTATTTT. It yields the protein CASSQEWVAGGPGDTQYF.

This chain connects TRBV7-8 to TRBJ2-3, with a weak D call TRBD1 (6 bases). CDR3 length equals 20 residues. The germline gives CDR1 SGHVS, CDR2 FQNEAQ. With 5 bases removed from V and 0 bases from J, the gap between germline ends came to 27 bases. The CDR3: CASSATTNGGLPSSTDTQYF. CDR3 in DNA: TGTGCCAGCAGCGCGACAACTAATGGGGGCTTGCCTTCTAGCACAGATACGCAGTATTTT. The complete variable domain, with remaining parts taken from reference TRBV7-8 and TRBJ2-3, reads GAGVSQSPRYKVAKRGQDVALRCDPISGHVSLFWYQQALGQGPEFLTYFQNEAQLDKSGLPSDRFFAERPEGSVSTLKIQRTQQEDSAVYLCASSATTNGGLPSSTDTQYFGPGTRLTVL.

This clonotype showed up many times. V usage is TRBV10-3 and J usage is TRBJ2-7; 9 bases fit TRBD2. The V gene's germline CDR1 is ENHRY and CDR2 SYGVKD. The CDR3 consists of 15 residues. The V segment lost 4 bases and the J segment 0 bases; nucleotides outside the gene matches: 4. In DNA, the CDR3 is TGTGCCATCAGTGGAACTAGCGGGCTCTCCTACGAGCAGTACTTC. Translated: CAISGTSGLSYEQYF.

There are a few counts of this clonotype. V is TRBV7-9 and J is TRBJ2-7; no reliable D call. V was cut by 3 bases and J by 0 bases, with 6 bases left in between. CDR3 length equals 13 residues. CDR1 and CDR2 from the germline V gene are SEHNR and FQNEAQ (reference sequence). In DNA, the CDR3 is TGTGCCAGCAGCTTGGATACCTCCTACGAGCAGTACTTC. It is translated as CASSLDTSYEQYF.

The CDR3 region has the DNA TGTGCCAGCAGTTACTCGATTAACGAACCGGTTAATGAAAAACTGTTTTTT. Protein product: CASSYSINEPVNEKLFF. The rearrangement uses TRBV6-5 and TRBJ1-4; no reliable D call. Trimming shortened V by 0 bases and J by 4 bases, and 15 bases separated the two germline ends. Germline assignment: CDR1 MNHEY and CDR2 SVGAGI. The CDR3 has 17 amino acids.

This chain links TRBV6-4 with TRBJ2-2; tentative D call: TRBD1 (6 bases). The germline CDR1 and CDR2 sequences are MRHNA and SNTAGT. V shed 0 bases and J shed 1 base, with 12 bases lying between them. The CDR3 is 17 residues long. The CDR3 here is CASSDSPTGMNTGELFF. Here the CDR3 DNA reads TGTGCCAGCAGTGACTCCCCCACAGGGATGAACACCGGGGAGCTGTTTTTT.

The J gene is TRBJ1-5, the V gene TRBV3-1; no clear D. Trimming removed 3 bases at V and 2 bases at J, with 11 bases between. Germline CDR1 and CDR2: LGHDT and YNNKEL (reference sequence). This CDR3 spans 15 amino acids. The CDR3 nucleotides are TGTGCCAGCAGCCAGGACCATGGCGGCAATCAGCCCCAGCATTTT. It yields the protein CASSQDHGGNQPQHF.

The rearrangement joins TRBV7-3 to TRBJ1-1; D unclear. V dropped 5 bases and J dropped 6 bases, with 16 bases sitting between them. From germline, CDR1 is SGHTA and CDR2 FQGTGA. CDR3 length equals 14 residues. CDR3 bases: TGTGCCAGCAGCCTCGGGCCTTCGAGCCCTGAAGCTTTCTTT. It codes for CASSLGPSSPEAFF.

The table lists this clonotype with many counts. The chain recombines TRBV7-8 with TRBJ1-1; D perhaps matches TRBD1 (5 bases). The length of the CDR3 is 16 residues. Trimming left V 7 bases short and J 5 bases short, with 23 bases between. Germline V lookup: CDR1 SGHVS, CDR2 FQNEAQ. CDR3 region: CASTRVGLRRSTEAFF. The CDR3 bases are TGTGCCAGCACCAGGGTTGGGCTTCGGAGATCGACTGAAGCTTTCTTT.

The chain links TRBV28 to TRBJ2-2; possible D gene TRBD1, 6 bases. In germline, CDR1 is MDHEN, CDR2 SYDVKM. The V gene lost 5 bases and the J gene lost 5 bases, with 18 bases spanning the gap. The CDR3 contains 16 residues. The CDR3 region is CASSTTRGKATGELFF. The CDR3 DNA follows: TGTGCCAGCAGTACTACTAGGGGGAAGGCTACCGGGGAGCTGTTTTTT.

The gene calls are TRBV2 and TRBJ1-5; TRBD1 matches at 7 bases. Trimming removed 6 bases from V and 7 bases from J; junction bases left unmatched: 15. The CDR3 sequence is 16 residues long. The germline gives CDR1 SNHLY, CDR2 FYNNEI. This CDR3 reads CASSQTTGRTSQPQHF. Written as DNA, the CDR3 is TGTGCCAGCAGCCAAACGACAGGGAGGACGTCGCAGCCCCAGCATTTT.

This clonotype was recorded at least ten times. This chain links TRBV3-1 with TRBJ1-1; tentatively, D is TRBD1 (6 bases). The CDR3 runs to 16 residues. Trimming removed 8 bases at V and 4 bases at J, with 23 bases between. CDR1 and CDR2 (germline): LGHDT, YNNKEL (reference sequence). The CDR3 bases are TGTGCCAGCGCCGCGCTACAGGGAGGTGGAGGCACTGAAGCTTTCTTT. Protein sequence: CASAALQGGGGTEAFF.

This clonotype was seen ten or more times. The rearrangement links TRBV28 to TRBJ2-7; possible D gene TRBD2, 6 bases. The CDR3 loop spans 14 amino acids. The V gene lost 10 bases and the J gene lost 7 bases, with 23 bases spanning the gap. Germline V lookup: CDR1 MDHEN, CDR2 SYDVKM. The chain's CDR3 is CATGTSPTPREQYF. The CDR3 region has the DNA TGTGCCACTGGGACTTCACCCACCCCACGGGAGCAGTACTTC.

The rearrangement links TRBV5-8 to TRBJ2-7; D may be TRBD2 (5 bases). The CDR3 runs 14 residues. CDR1 is SGHTS, CDR2 YDEGEE, per germline. V was cut by 3 bases and J by 3 bases, with 13 bases left in between. CDR3 bases: TGTGCCAGCAGCTATCAAGCGGTGGGCTACGAGCAGTACTTC. It specifies CASSYQAVGYEQYF.

The V and J genes are TRBV5-1 and TRBJ2-3; 9 bases are shared with TRBD1. Germline V CDR1 and CDR2: SGHRS, YFSETQ. This CDR3 contains 15 residues. V dropped 4 bases and J dropped 5; count of bases not matched to a gene: 8. The CDR3 loop is CASSPQGAQRDTQYF. CDR3 DNA sequence: TGCGCCAGCAGCCCACAGGGGGCCCAGAGAGATACGCAGTATTTT.

The table lists this clonotype with a few counts. The chain recombines TRBV9 with TRBJ1-6, with D unresolved. Trimming cost V 0 bases and J 5 bases, with 18 bases left between them. The germline gives CDR1 SGDLS, CDR2 YYNGEE. The CDR3 length is 18 residues. Written as DNA, the CDR3 is TGTGCCAGCAGCGTAGTCCCTGGTGAGCGCGATGATAATTCACCCCTCCACTTT. This sequence encodes CASSVVPGERDDNSPLHF.

This clonotype was detected many times. The chain employs TRBV7-2 and TRBJ2-1; possibly TRBD1 for D (5 bases). This CDR3 has 17 residues. CDR1 and CDR2 (germline): SGHTA, FQGNSA. The V gene lost 4 bases and the J gene lost 1 base, with 17 bases spanning the gap. The CDR3 here is CASSSPSGNPSYNEQFF. Written as DNA, the CDR3 is TGTGCCAGCAGCTCCCCGTCAGGGAATCCGTCCTACAATGAGCAGTTCTTC.

This clonotype came up many times. The chain carries TRBV2 and TRBJ2-6; D gene unclear. V lost 5 bases to trimming and J lost 2 bases, with 7 bases between them. The CDR3 is made up of 14 amino acids. The germline gives CDR1 SNHLY, CDR2 FYNNEI. The CDR3 is CASSRIAGANVLTF. In DNA, the CDR3 is TGTGCCAGCAGTAGGATCGCTGGGGCCAACGTCCTGACTTTC.

This clonotype was recorded a few times. The V gene is TRBV19, the J gene TRBJ2-7; TRBD2 matches at 10 bases. The CDR3 has 16 residues. Germline CDR1 reads LNHDA; CDR2 reads SQIVND (reference sequence). The ends lost 5 bases at V and 3 bases at J; junction bases unmatched: 10. CDR3 in DNA: TGTGCCAGTAGTTCTCATTCTAGCGGGAGTTTCTACGAGCAGTACTTC. Translation gives CASSSHSSGSFYEQYF. Full variable domain (missing parts from reference TRBV19 and TRBJ2-7): DGGITQSPKYLFRKEGQNVTLSCEQNLNHDAMYWYRQDPGQGLRLIYYSQIVNDFQKGDIAEGYSVSREKKESFPLTVTSAQKNPTAFYLCASSSHSSGSFYEQYFGPGTRLTVT.

The chain is built from TRBV6-2 or TRBV6-3 and TRBJ1-3, with a tentative D call TRBD1 (5 bases). The CDR3 is 15 residues long. The germline V gene has CDR1 MNHEY and CDR2 SVGEGT. Deletions cut 8 bases from V and 1 base from J, with 15 bases between. The DNA for the CDR3 is TGTGCCAGCTCAGTGGGTCGGACATCTGGAAACACCATATATTTT. This gives the protein CASSVGRTSGNTIYF.